Reported below is one T cell receptor (beta chain). These data originate in a study of T-cell memory formation after mild COVID-19. TCRdb used MiXCR to reprocess the 5' RACE reads, holding one entry per CDR3 protein. This table holds hundreds of thousands of distinct CDR3 sequences, 25% to 30% found once. The CDR3 totals 13 residues. V shed 3 bases and J 3 bases; nucleotides not matched to a gene: 2. Germline loops: CDR1 DFQATT, CDR2 SNEGSKA (reference sequence). The gene calls are TRBV20-1 and TRBJ1-1; 9 nucleotides match TRBD1. The sample taken for sequencing was PBMCs or a T cell subset sorted from them (not recorded which). This receptor was identified in an adult woman who had mild COVID-19 (a few samples of this study predate the infection). Cell type and time point are not known. The CDR3 nucleotides read TGCAGTGCTAGGGACAGGGGCCACACTGAAGCTTTCTTT. It yields the protein CSARDRGHTEAFF.